These T cell receptor beta chains were read from a single sample in a study of response to subunit inactivated influenza vaccine. MiXCR was run by TCRdb on the RT-PCR reads, yielding one entry per CDR3 protein. The table lists almost 250,000 distinct CDR3 sequences, approximately 12% of them singletons. The specimen was non-naive T cells sorted from PBMCs, collected approximately 15 days before vaccination. The receptors derive from a man over 45 who received an inactivated influenza vaccine. Both conserved end residues are part of each CDR3. D genes are given only for firm matches. The size of a clone is reported for some rows only, either as once, few or many, or as a class for expanded clones.

abundance,j_gene,v_gene,d_gene,CDR3aa,CDR3nt
few,TRBJ2-3,TRBV20-1,TRBD2,CSARSSGATNTQYF,TGCAGTGCTAGATCTAGCGGGGCCACGAATACGCAGTATTTT
.,TRBJ2-2,TRBV12-5,TRBD1,CASGSGQATGELFF,TGTGCTAGTGGGTCGGGACAGGCCACCGGGGAGCTGTTTTTT
.,TRBJ2-7,TRBV2,TRBD1,CASRDSSYEQYF,TGTGCCAGCCGGGACAGTTCCTACGAGCAGTACTTC
.,TRBJ2-1,TRBV19,.,CASSILVGGPYNEQFF,TGTGCCAGTAGTATATTGGTCGGCGGGCCCTACAATGAGCAGTTCTTC
once,TRBJ2-6,TRBV14,.,CASSQTRAAGANVLTF,TGTGCCAGCAGCCAGACCAGGGCTGCTGGGGCCAACGTCCTGACTTTC
many,TRBJ2-7,TRBV20-1,TRBD2,CSARDLGGGTYEQYF,TGCAGTGCTAGAGATCTTGGCGGGGGGACCTACGAGCAGTACTTC
few,TRBJ1-6,TRBV7-6,.,CASSLVEDSYNSPLHF,TGTGCCAGCAGCTTAGTGGAGGACTCCTATAATTCACCCCTCCACTTT
.,TRBJ1-5,TRBV6-1,TRBD1,CASRGQGDQPQQF,TGTGCCAGCCGTGGACAGGGGGATCAGCCCCAGCAATTT
few,TRBJ2-7,TRBV4-2,.,CASSQDTDKGAYEQYF,TGTGCCAGCAGCCAAGATACTGACAAGGGCGCCTACGAGCAGTACTTC
few,TRBJ2-3,TRBV3-1,.,CASSQGGRRTQYF,TGTGCCAGCAGCCAAGGCGGGCGCCGTACGCAGTATTTT
many,TRBJ2-2,TRBV12-3/TRBV12-4,TRBD2,CASSPFSGGASGELFF,TGTGCCAGCAGCCCCTTTAGCGGGGGGGCTAGCGGGGAGCTGTTTTTT
few,TRBJ2-3,TRBV29-1,.,CSVDLYGTSGQSTDTQYF,TGCAGCGTTGATTTGTACGGTACGAGCGGGCAATCGACAGATACGCAGTATTTT
many,TRBJ2-7,TRBV7-9,TRBD1,CASSLEGTAYEQYF,TGTGCCAGCAGCCTAGAAGGGACAGCCTACGAGCAGTACTTC
few,TRBJ2-7,TRBV11-2,TRBD2,CASSRGLGYEQYF,TGTGCCAGCAGCAGGGGACTAGGCTACGAGCAGTACTTC
few,TRBJ2-1,TRBV2,.,CASSDPKSSYNEQFF,TGTGCCAGCAGTGATCCGAAGAGCTCCTACAATGAGCAGTTCTTC
many,TRBJ2-7,TRBV3-1,.,CASSPPYGQQYF,TGTGCCAGCAGCCCCCCTTACGGACAGCAGTACTTC
.,TRBJ2-3,TRBV7-9,.,CASSLKGTGGTDTQYF,TGTGCCAGCAGCTTGAAGGGCACGGGTGGCACAGATACGCAGTATTTT
few,TRBJ2-2,TRBV5-1,.,CASSAFQGNTGELFF,TGCGCCAGCAGCGCATTTCAGGGGAACACCGGGGAGCTGTTTTTT
.,TRBJ2-2,TRBV4-1,.,CASSHGRTGELFF,TGCGCCAGCAGCCATGGGAGGACCGGGGAGCTGTTTTTT
.,TRBJ2-1,TRBV19,.,CASSSGLYNEQFF,TGTGCCAGTAGTTCCGGACTGTACAATGAGCAGTTCTTC
many,TRBJ2-1,TRBV7-9,.,CASSPGRSSYNEQFF,TGTGCCAGCAGCCCGGGACGTAGCTCCTACAATGAGCAGTTCTTC
.,TRBJ2-7,TRBV7-2,TRBD2,CASSLLGTSGGEQYF,TGTGCCAGCAGCTTATTGGGAACTAGCGGGGGCGAGCAGTACTTC
.,TRBJ1-2,TRBV12-3/TRBV12-4,TRBD1,CASSWTGNYGYTF,TGTGCCAGCAGCTGGACAGGAAACTATGGCTACACCTTC